This TCR beta chain was retrieved from a study of cytomegalovirus exposure and HLA in healthy donors. As concerns this clone: Antigen unknown.

Amplification used 60 Vbeta primers and 13 Jbeta primers. Repertoires were generated with immunoSEQ multiplex PCR, while TCRdb's copy carries only in-frame clones and drops some. The sample records about 97,000 clones, nearly 65% being singletons. Overall study results and limits: The authors listed 150 to 200 TCR beta chains as cytomegalovirus-associated. Three chains linked to CMV were shown in vitro to be specific for CMV antigens. In the analysis, some V segments, TRBV6-2 and TRBV6-3 included, were excluded as indistinguishable. Productive rates of about 87% or about 30% were seen for most TCR beta V segments in an earlier analysis.

In germline, CDR1 is MNHEY, CDR2 SMNVEV (reference sequence). V was trimmed by 2 bases and J by 2 bases, leaving 7 bases between them. The CDR3 runs 13 residues. The receptor comes from a human donor in good health. The sequenced material came from PBMCs. The chain combines TRBV27 with TRBJ2-7; D not resolved. The CDR3, as DNA: TGTGCCAGCAGTTTAAGTCAGACCTACGAGCAGTACTTC. Protein sequence: CASSLSQTYEQYF.